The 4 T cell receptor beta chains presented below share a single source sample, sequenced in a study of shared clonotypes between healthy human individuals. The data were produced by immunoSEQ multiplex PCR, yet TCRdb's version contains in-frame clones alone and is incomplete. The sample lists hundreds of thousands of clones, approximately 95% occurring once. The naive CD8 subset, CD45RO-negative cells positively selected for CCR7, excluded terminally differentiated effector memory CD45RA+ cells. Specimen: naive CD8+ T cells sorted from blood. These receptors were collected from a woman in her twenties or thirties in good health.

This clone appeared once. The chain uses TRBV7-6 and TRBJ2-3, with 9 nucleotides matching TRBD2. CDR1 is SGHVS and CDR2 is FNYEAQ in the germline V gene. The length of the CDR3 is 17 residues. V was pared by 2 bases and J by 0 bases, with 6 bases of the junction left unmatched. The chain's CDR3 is CASSLLAGGISTDTQYF. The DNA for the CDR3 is TGTGCCAGCAGCTTACTTGCGGGAGGGATTAGCACAGATACGCAGTATTTT.

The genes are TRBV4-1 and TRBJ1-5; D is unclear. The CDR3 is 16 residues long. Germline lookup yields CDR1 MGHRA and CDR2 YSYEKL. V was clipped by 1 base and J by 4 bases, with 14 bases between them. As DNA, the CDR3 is TGCGCCAGCAGCCAAGCCGCGGGGTATATTAATCAGCCCCAGCATTTT. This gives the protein CASSQAAGYINQPQHF.

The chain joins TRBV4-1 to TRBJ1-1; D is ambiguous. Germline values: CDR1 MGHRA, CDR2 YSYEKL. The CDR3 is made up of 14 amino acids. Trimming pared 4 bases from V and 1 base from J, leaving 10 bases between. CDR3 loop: CASSPVAENTEAFF. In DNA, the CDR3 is TGCGCCAGCAGCCCCGTTGCAGAGAACACTGAAGCTTTCTTT.

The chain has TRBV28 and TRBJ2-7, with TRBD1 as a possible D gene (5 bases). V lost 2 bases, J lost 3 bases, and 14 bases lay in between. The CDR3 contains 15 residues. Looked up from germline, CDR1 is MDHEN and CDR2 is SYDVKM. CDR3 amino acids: CASSLELGAGYEQYF. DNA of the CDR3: TGTGCCAGCAGTTTAGAGCTTGGGGCCGGCTACGAGCAGTACTTC.